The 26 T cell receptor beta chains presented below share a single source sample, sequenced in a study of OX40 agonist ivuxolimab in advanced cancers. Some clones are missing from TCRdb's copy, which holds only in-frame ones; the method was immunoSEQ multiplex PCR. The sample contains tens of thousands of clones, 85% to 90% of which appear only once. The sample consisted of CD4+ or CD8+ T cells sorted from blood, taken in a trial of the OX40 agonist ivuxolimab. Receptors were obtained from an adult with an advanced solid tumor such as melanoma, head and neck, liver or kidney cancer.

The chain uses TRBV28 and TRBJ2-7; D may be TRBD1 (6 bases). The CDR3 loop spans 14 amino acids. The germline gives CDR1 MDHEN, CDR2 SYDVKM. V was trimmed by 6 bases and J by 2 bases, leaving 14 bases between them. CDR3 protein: CASRPTGSAYEQYF. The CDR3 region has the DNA TGTGCCAGCAGACCGACAGGATCAGCCTACGAGCAGTACTTC.

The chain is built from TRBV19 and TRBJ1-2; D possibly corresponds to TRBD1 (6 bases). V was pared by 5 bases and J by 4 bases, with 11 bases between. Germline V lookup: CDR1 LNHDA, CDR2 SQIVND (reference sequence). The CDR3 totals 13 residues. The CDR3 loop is CASSYGQPYGYTF. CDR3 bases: TGTGCCAGTAGTTATGGACAGCCCTATGGCTACACCTTC.

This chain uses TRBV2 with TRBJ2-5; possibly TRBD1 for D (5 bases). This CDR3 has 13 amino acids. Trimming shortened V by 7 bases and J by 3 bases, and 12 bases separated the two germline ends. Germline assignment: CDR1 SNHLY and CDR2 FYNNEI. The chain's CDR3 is CASTRSREETQYF. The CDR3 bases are TGTGCCAGCACCCGGTCCAGGGAAGAGACCCAGTACTTC.

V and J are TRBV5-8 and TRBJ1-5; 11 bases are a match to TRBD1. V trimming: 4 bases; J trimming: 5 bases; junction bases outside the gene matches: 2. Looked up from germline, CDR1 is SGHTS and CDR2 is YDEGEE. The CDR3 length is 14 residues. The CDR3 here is CASSLGQGDQPQHF. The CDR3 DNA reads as TGTGCCAGCAGCCTGGGACAGGGGGATCAGCCCCAGCATTTT.

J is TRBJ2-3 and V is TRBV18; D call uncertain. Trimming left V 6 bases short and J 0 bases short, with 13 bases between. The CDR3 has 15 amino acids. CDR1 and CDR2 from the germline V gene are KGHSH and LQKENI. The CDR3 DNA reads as TGTGCCAGCTCCCCTGTCCCTGCGAGCACAGATACGCAGTATTTT. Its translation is CASSPVPASTDTQYF.

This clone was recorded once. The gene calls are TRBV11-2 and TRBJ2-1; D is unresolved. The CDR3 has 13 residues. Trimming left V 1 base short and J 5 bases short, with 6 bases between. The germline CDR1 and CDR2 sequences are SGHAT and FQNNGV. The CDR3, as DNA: TGTGCCAGCAGCTTAGTCCCTGACAATGAGCAGTTCTTC. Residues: CASSLVPDNEQFF.

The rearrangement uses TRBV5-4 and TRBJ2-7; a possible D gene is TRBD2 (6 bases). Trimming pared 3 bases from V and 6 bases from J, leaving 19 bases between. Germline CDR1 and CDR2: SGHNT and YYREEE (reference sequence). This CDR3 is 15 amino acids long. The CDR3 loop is CASSSGVGRSTEQYF. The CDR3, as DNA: TGTGCCAGCAGCTCGGGGGTGGGGAGAAGCACCGAGCAGTACTTC.

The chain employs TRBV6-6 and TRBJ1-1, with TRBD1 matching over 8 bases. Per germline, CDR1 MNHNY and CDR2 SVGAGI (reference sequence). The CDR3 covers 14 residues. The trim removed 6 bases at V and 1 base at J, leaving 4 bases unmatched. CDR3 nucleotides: TGTGCCAGCAGCCCAGACAGGGGGAACACTGAAGCTTTCTTT. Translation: CASSPDRGNTEAFF.

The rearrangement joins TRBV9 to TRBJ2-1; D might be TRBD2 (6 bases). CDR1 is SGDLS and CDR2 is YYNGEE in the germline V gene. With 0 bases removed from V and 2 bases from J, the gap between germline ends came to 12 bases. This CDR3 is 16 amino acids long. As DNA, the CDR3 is TGTGCCAGCAGCGTAGTTAGCGGAGGAACCTACAATGAGCAGTTCTTC. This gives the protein CASSVVSGGTYNEQFF.

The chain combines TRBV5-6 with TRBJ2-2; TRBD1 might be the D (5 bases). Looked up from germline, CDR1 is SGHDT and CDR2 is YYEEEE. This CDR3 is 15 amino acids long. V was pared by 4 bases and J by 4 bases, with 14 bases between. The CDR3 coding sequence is TGTGCCAGCAGCCCCCGGCAGGGTGGCACCGGGGAGCTGTTTTTT. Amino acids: CASSPRQGGTGELFF.

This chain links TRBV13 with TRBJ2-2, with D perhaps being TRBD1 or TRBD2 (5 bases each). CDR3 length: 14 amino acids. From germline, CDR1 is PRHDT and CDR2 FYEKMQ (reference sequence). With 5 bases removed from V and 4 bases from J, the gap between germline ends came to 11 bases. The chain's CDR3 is CASSPGTTTGELFF. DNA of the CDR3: TGTGCCAGCAGCCCGGGGACGACCACCGGGGAGCTGTTTTTT.

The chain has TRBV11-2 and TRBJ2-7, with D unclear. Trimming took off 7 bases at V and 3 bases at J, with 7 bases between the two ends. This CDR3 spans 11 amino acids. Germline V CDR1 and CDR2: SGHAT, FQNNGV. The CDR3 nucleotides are TGTGCCAGCAATCAGGTCTACGAGCAGTACTTC. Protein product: CASNQVYEQYF.

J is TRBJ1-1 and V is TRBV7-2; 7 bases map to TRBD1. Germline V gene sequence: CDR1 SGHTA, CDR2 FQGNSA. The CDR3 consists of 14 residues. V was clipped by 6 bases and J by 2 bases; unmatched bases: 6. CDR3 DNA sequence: TGTGCCAGCAGTCTAAACAGGGGAAACACTGAAGCTTTCTTT. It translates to CASSLNRGNTEAFF.

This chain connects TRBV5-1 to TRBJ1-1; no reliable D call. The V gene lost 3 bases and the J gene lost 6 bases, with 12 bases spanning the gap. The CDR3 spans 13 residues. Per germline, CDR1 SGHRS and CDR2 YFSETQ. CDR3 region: CASSWGMGSEAFF. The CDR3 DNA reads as TGCGCCAGCAGCTGGGGAATGGGATCTGAAGCTTTCTTT.

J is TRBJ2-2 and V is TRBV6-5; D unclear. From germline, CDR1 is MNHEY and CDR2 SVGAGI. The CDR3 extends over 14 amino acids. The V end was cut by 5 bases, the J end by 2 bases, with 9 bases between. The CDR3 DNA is TGTGCCAGCAGTCCTCGATTTAACACCGGGGAGCTGTTTTTT. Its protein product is CASSPRFNTGELFF.

As DNA, the CDR3 is TGTGCCAGCAGTCAACAGGGCGGGGAGACCCAGTACTTC. Amino acid sequence: CASSQQGGETQYF. The gene calls are TRBV6-6 and TRBJ2-5, with TRBD1 as a possible D gene (6 bases). This CDR3 comprises 13 residues. V was clipped by 5 bases and J by 5 bases, with 12 bases between them. The germline V gene encodes CDR1 MNHNY and CDR2 SVGAGI (reference sequence).

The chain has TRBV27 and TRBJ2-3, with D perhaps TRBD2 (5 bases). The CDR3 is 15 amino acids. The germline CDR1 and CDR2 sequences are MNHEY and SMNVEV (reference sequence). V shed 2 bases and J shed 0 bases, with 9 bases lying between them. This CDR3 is CASSLRRGSTDTQYF. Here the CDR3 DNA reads TGTGCCAGCAGTTTACGACGGGGTAGCACAGATACGCAGTATTTT.

CDR3 nucleotide sequence: TGTGCCAGCAGTGATACGGGACAGTTGAAAAAACTGTTTTTT. This gives the protein CASSDTGQLKKLFF. This chain joins TRBV2 and TRBJ1-4; 7 positions match TRBD1. CDR3 size: 14 residues. The V gene's germline CDR1 is SNHLY and CDR2 FYNNEI. V lost 3 bases to trimming and J lost 9 bases; unmatched junction nucleotides: 7.

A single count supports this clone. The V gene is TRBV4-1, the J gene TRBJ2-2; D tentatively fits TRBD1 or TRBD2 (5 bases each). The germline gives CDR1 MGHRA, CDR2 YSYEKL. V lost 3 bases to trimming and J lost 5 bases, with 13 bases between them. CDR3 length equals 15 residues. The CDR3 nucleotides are TGCGCCAGCAGCCAGGGGGTCCTTGGGACCGGGGAGCTGTTTTTT. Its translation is CASSQGVLGTGELFF.

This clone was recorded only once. CDR3 protein: CASSSDTNNEKLFF. CDR3 DNA sequence: TGCGCCAGCAGCTCAGACACTAATAATGAAAAACTGTTTTTT. The V call is TRBV5-1, the J call TRBJ1-4; no clear D gene. V gave up 3 bases and J gave up 4 bases, with 10 bases separating them. Germline V gene lookup returns CDR1 SGHRS and CDR2 YFSETQ. The CDR3 contains 14 residues.

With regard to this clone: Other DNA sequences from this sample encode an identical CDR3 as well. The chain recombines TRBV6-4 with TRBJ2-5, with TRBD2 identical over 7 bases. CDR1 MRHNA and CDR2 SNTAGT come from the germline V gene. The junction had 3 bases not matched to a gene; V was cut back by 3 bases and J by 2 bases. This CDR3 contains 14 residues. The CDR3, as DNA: TGTGCCAGCAGTGAATCAGCGGGGCAAGAGACCCAGTACTTC. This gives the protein CASSESAGQETQYF.

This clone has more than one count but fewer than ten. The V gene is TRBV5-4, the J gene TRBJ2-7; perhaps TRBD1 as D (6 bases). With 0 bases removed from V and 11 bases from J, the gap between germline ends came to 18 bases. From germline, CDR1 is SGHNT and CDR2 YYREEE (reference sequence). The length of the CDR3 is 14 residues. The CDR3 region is CASSLGQGLPMEYV. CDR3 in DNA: TGTGCCAGCAGCTTGGGGCAGGGGCTCCCTATGGAGTACGTC.

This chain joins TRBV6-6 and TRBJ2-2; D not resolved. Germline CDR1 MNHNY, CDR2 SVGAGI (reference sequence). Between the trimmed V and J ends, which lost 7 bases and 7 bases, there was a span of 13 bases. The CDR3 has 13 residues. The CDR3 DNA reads TGTGCCAGCAACCCTAGGTGGGGCGGGGAGCTGTTTTTT. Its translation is CASNPRWGGELFF.

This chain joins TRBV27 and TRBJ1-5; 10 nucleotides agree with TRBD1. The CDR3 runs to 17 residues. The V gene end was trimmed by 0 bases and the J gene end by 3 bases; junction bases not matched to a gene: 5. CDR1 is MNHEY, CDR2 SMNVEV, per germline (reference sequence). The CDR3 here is CASSLSWDRGPNQPQHF. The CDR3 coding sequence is TGTGCCAGCAGTTTATCTTGGGACAGGGGCCCCAATCAGCCCCAGCATTTT.

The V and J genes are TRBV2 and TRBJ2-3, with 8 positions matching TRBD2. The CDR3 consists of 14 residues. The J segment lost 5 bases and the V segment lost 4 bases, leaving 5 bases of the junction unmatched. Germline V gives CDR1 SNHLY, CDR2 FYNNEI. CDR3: CASSAGGPGDTQYF. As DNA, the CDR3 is TGTGCCAGCAGTGCGGGGGGGCCGGGAGATACGCAGTATTTT.

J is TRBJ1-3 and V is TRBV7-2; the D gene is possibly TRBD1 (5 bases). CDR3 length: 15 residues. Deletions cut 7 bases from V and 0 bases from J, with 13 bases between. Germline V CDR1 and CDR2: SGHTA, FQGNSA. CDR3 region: CASKPGRSSGNTIYF. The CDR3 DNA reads TGTGCCAGCAAGCCGGGACGGAGCTCTGGAAACACCATATATTTT.